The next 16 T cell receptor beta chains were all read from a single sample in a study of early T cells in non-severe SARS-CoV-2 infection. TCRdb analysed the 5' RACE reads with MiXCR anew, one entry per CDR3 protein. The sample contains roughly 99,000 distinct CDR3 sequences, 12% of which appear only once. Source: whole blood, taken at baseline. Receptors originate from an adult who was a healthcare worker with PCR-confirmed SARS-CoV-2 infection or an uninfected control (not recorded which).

CDR3 nucleotides: TGTGCCAGCAGTTTCCGCATAGCGGACCTTGGGGATACGCAGTATTTT. Translating gives CASSFRIADLGDTQYF. The V and J genes are TRBV12-3 or TRBV12-4 and TRBJ2-3, with a possible D match to TRBD2 (6 bases). CDR3 length equals 16 residues. V was clipped by 3 bases and J by 6 bases, with 19 bases between them.

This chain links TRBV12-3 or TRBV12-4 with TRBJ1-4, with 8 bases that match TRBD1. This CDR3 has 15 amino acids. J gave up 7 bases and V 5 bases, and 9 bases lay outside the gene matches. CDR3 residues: CASSRNDRGGEKLFF. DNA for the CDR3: TGTGCCAGCAGTCGTAACGACAGGGGAGGTGAAAAACTGTTTTTT.

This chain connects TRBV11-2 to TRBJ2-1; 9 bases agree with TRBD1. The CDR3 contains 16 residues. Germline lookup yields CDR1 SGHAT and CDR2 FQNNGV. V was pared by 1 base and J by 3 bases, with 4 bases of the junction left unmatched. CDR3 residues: CASSLGGTGNYNEQFF. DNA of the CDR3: TGTGCCAGCAGCTTAGGGGGGACAGGGAACTACAATGAGCAGTTCTTC.

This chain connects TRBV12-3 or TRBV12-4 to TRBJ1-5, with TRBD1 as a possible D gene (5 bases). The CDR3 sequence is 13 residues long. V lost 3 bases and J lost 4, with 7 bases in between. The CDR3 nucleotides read TGTGCCAGCAGTTTCGACAGAAATCAGCCCCAGCATTTT. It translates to CASSFDRNQPQHF.

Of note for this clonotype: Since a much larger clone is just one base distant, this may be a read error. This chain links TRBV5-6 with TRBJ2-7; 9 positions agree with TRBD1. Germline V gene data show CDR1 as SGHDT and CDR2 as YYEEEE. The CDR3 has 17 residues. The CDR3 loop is CASNLGGPGQGTYEQYF. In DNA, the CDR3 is TGTGCCAGCAACTTGGGAGGACCGGGACAGGGAACCTACGAGCAGTACTTC.

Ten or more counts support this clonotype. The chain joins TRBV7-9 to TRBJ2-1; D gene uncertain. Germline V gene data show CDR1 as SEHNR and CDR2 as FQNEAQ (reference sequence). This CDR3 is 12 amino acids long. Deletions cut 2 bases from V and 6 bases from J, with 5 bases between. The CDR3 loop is CASSLISNEQFF. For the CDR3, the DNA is TGTGCCAGCAGCTTAATATCCAATGAGCAGTTCTTC.

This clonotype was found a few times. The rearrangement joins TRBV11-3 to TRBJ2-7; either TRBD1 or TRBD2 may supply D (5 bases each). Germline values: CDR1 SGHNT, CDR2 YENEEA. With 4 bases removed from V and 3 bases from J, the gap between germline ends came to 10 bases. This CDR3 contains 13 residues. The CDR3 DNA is TGTGCCAGCAGCTGGGGGATAGGCTACGAGCAGTACTTC. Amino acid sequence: CASSWGIGYEQYF.

The CDR3 coding sequence is TGTGCCAGCAGTCAAGGGAGGGTAAATGAGCAGTTCTTC. It yields the protein CASSQGRVNEQFF. The V gene is TRBV6-1, the J gene TRBJ2-1; 7 nucleotides match TRBD2. Trimming removed 5 bases from V and 7 bases from J; junction bases left unmatched: 5. The CDR3 covers 13 residues. Looked up from germline, CDR1 is MNHNS and CDR2 is SASEGT.

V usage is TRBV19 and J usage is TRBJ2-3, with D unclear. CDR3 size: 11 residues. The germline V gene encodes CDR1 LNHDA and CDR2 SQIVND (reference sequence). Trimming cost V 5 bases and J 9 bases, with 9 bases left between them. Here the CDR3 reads CASSAFQTQYF. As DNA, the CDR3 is TGTGCCAGTAGTGCGTTTCAGACGCAGTATTTT.

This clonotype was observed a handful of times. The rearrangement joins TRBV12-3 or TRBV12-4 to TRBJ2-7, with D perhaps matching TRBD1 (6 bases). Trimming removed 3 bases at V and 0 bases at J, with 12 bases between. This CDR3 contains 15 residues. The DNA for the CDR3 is TGTGCCAGCAGTTTCAGGGGCCCAAGCTCCTACGAGCAGTACTTC. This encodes CASSFRGPSSYEQYF.

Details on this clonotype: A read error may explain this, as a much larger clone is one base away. The CDR3, as DNA: TGTGCCAGCAGTTATGGACAGACCTACGAGCAGTACTTC. This codes for CASSYGQTYEQYF. This chain links TRBV27 with TRBJ2-7; possible D gene TRBD1, 6 bases. The CDR3 loop spans 13 amino acids. Germline assignment: CDR1 MNHEY and CDR2 SMNVEV (reference sequence). V was cut by 4 bases and J by 2 bases, with 9 bases left in between.

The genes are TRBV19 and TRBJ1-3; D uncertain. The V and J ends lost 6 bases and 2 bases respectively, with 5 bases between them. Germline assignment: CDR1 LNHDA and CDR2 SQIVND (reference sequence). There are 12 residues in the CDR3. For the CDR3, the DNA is TGTGCCAGTAGAAAGACTGGAAACACCATATATTTT. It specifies CASRKTGNTIYF.

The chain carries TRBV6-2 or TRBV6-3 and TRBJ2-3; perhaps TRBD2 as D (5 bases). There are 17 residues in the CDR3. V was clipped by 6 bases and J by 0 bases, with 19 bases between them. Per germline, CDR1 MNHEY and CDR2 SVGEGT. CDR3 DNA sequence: TGTGCCAGCAGCTACAACCCTGGCGGGCGAAGCACAGATACGCAGTATTTT. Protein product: CASSYNPGGRSTDTQYF.

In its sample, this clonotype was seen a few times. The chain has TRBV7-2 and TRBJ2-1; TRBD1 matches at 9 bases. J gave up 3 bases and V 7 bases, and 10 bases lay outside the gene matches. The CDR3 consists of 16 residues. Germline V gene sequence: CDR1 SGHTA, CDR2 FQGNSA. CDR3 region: CASTLGPGQGYNEQFF. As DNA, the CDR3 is TGTGCCAGCACCCTGGGTCCGGGACAGGGCTACAATGAGCAGTTCTTC.

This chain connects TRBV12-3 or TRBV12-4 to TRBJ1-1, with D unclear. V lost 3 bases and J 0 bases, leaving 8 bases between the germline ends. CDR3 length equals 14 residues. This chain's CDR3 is CASSFRVLNTEAFF. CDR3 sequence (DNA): TGTGCCAGCAGTTTTCGGGTTTTGAACACTGAAGCTTTCTTT.

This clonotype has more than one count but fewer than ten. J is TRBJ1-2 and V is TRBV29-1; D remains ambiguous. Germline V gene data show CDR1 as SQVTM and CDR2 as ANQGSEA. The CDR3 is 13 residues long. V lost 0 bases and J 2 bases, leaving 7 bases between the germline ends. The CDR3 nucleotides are TGCAGCGTTGAAGATCGGGAGAACTATGGCTACACCTTC. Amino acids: CSVEDRENYGYTF. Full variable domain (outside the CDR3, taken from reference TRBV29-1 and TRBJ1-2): SAVISQKPSRDICQRGTSLTIQCQVDSQVTMMFWYRQQPGQSLTLIATANQGSEATYESGFVIDKFPISRPNLTFSTLTVSNMSPEDSSIYLCSVEDRENYGYTFGSGTRLTVV.